The 29 T cell receptor beta chains listed next were all sequenced from one sample in a study of T cell repertoires in cytomegalovirus infection. Their antigen targets remain unknown. Each CDR3 protein gets one entry after TCRdb re-called the reads with MiXCR. The profile covers around 310,000 distinct CDR3 sequences, with 25% to 30% appearing a single time and 20% taken by the ten largest. The input for sequencing was cultured PBMCs, taken from culture after CMV antigen stimulation. The receptors shown here come from a human donor in good health (CMV status not recorded). Some clones in this sample may be carry-over from other donors' samples.

The chain carries TRBV11-2 and TRBJ1-1; D is possibly TRBD1 (6 bases). This CDR3 has 13 residues. CDR1 SGHAT and CDR2 FQNNGV come from the germline V gene. Trimming removed 3 bases from V and 10 bases from J, with 15 bases in between. CDR3: CASSFVAGAGAFF. CDR3 DNA: TGTGCCAGCAGCTTTGTGGCGGGGGCGGGAGCTTTCTTT.

The table lists this clonotype with a few counts. This chain connects TRBV3-1 to TRBJ1-3; 7 bases are shared with TRBD1. CDR1 is LGHDT and CDR2 is YNNKEL in the germline V gene (reference sequence). J lost 2 bases, V lost 0 bases, and 10 bases had no gene match. This CDR3 is 18 amino acids long. DNA of the CDR3: TGTGCCAGCAGCCAAGATCAGCGACAGGGAGGAGCTGGAAACACCATATATTTT. It yields the protein CASSQDQRQGGAGNTIYF.

This clonotype showed up just a few times. The chain employs TRBV7-2 and TRBJ1-2, with D tentatively TRBD1 (5 bases). V lost 5 bases and J lost 1, with 17 bases in between. Germline assignment: CDR1 SGHTA and CDR2 FQGNSA. The CDR3 length is 16 residues. This chain's CDR3 is CASSRRDGSFNYGYTF. The CDR3 DNA reads TGTGCCAGCAGCCGAAGGGACGGAAGTTTTAACTATGGCTACACCTTC.

V is TRBV10-3 and J is TRBJ2-7; maybe TRBD2 (5 bases). This CDR3 has 16 residues. V dropped 9 bases and J dropped 0 bases, with 21 bases sitting between them. Looked up from germline, CDR1 is ENHRY and CDR2 is SYGVKD. The CDR3 DNA reads as TGTGCCATAAGGAGTGAGGGTAACAGCGTCTCCTACGAGCAGTACTTC. This codes for CAIRSEGNSVSYEQYF.

This clonotype was observed a few times. The chain is built from TRBV7-9 and TRBJ2-1; 10 nucleotides align to TRBD1. There are 16 residues in the CDR3. The germline gives CDR1 SEHNR, CDR2 FQNEAQ (reference sequence). Germline trimming cut 6 bases from V and 4 bases from J; bases unmatched to any gene: 9. CDR3 sequence reads: CASRQPGQGIYNEQFF. DNA for the CDR3: TGTGCCAGCAGACAACCGGGACAGGGGATATACAATGAGCAGTTCTTC.

The chain uses TRBV6-9 and TRBJ2-1, with 10 nucleotides matching TRBD1. The germline V gene has CDR1 MNHGY and CDR2 SVAAGI. Germline trimming cut 2 bases from V and 7 bases from J; bases unmatched to any gene: 20. This CDR3 has 20 amino acids. The CDR3 loop reads CASSYGLLGTGANPENEQFF. The CDR3 DNA reads as TGTGCCAGCAGTTATGGCTTACTCGGGACAGGGGCCAACCCCGAGAATGAGCAGTTCTTC.

This chain links TRBV6-6 with TRBJ1-5; D is uncertain. The CDR3 loop spans 16 amino acids. CDR1 and CDR2 from the germline V gene are MNHNY and SVGAGI (reference sequence). V was pared by 5 bases and J by 3 bases, with 17 bases between. The chain's CDR3 is CASSQRAREPNQPQHF. The CDR3 bases are TGTGCCAGCAGTCAACGGGCCCGGGAGCCCAATCAGCCCCAGCATTTT.

This clonotype was detected only a few times. J is TRBJ1-2 and V is TRBV18, with TRBD1 matching 9 bases. Germline trimming cut 2 bases from V and 4 bases from J; bases unmatched to any gene: 5. Germline lookup yields CDR1 KGHSH and CDR2 LQKENI. The CDR3 length is 15 residues. The CDR3 is CASSPTGQGFYGYTF. DNA for the CDR3: TGTGCCAGCTCACCAACGGGACAGGGTTTCTATGGCTACACCTTC.

The chain links TRBV5-4 to TRBJ1-6; D is perhaps TRBD1 (5 bases). V lost 2 bases and J 10 bases, leaving 10 bases between the germline ends. This CDR3 is 13 amino acids long. Germline V gives CDR1 SGHNT, CDR2 YYREEE (reference sequence). CDR3 residues: CASSLRGESPLHF. CDR3 bases: TGTGCCAGCAGCTTAAGAGGGGAGTCACCCCTCCACTTT.

The chain is built from TRBV5-4 and TRBJ1-1, with 8 positions matching TRBD1. This CDR3 comprises 15 residues. Germline assignment: CDR1 SGHNT and CDR2 YYREEE (reference sequence). V was clipped by 4 bases and J by 5 bases; unmatched bases: 10. The CDR3 coding sequence is TGTGCCAGCAGCGGGAGACAGGGGCGGGGGACTGAAGCTTTCTTT. Translation gives CASSGRQGRGTEAFF. Full variable domain (remainder filled in from reference TRBV5-4 and TRBJ1-1): ETGVTQSPTHLIKTRGQQVTLRCSSQSGHNTVSWYQQALGQGPQFIFQYYREEENGRGNFPPRFSGLQFPNYSSELNVNALELDDSALYLCASSGRQGRGTEAFFGQGTRLTVV.

The rearrangement uses TRBV19 and TRBJ1-5, with D perhaps TRBD1 (6 bases). Germline CDR1 is LNHDA and CDR2 is SQIVND (reference sequence). Trimming removed 5 bases from V and 2 bases from J, with 13 bases in between. The CDR3 is 15 residues long. The CDR3 protein is CASSRAGAGNQPQHF. CDR3 nucleotides: TGTGCCAGTAGTCGGGCAGGGGCGGGCAATCAGCCCCAGCATTTT. The full variable domain, its missing parts supplied by reference TRBV19 and TRBJ1-5, is DGGITQSPKYLFRKEGQNVTLSCEQNLNHDAMYWYRQDPGQGLRLIYYSQIVNDFQKGDIAEGYSVSREKKESFPLTVTSAQKNPTAFYLCASSRAGAGNQPQHFGDGTRLSIL.

The gene calls are TRBV4-2 and TRBJ2-1, with TRBD2 identical over 10 bases. Germline trimming cut 0 bases from V and 5 bases from J; bases unmatched to any gene: 10. Germline lookup yields CDR1 LGHNA and CDR2 YNFKEQ. This CDR3 comprises 18 residues. CDR3 nucleotides: TGTGCCAGCAGCCAAGACCTCCTACTAGCGGGGCCCGACAATGAGCAGTTCTTC. Amino acids: CASSQDLLLAGPDNEQFF.

This clonotype was seen a few times. The genes are TRBV20-1 and TRBJ2-7, with D perhaps assigned TRBD1 or TRBD2 (5 bases each). V was shortened by 5 bases and J by 0 bases, with 17 bases between the two germline ends. The CDR3 covers 15 residues. Germline V gives CDR1 DFQATT, CDR2 SNEGSKA (reference sequence). The CDR3 coding sequence is TGCAGTGCTCTCAGTCCCGGGACGGCCTCCTACGAGCAGTACTTC. Translation gives CSALSPGTASYEQYF.

This clonotype was observed many times. The chain carries TRBV7-2 and TRBJ1-2; D not certain. Per the germline V gene, CDR1 is SGHTA and CDR2 is FQGNSA. The CDR3 consists of 14 residues. The germline V and J ends were trimmed by 5 bases and 2 bases, with 12 bases remaining between them. The CDR3: CASSTPRGNYGYTF. The CDR3 region has the DNA TGTGCCAGCAGCACCCCCCGAGGGAACTATGGCTACACCTTC.

The chain employs TRBV7-9 and TRBJ1-2; D is perhaps TRBD1 (5 bases). CDR1 SEHNR and CDR2 FQNEAQ come from the germline V gene (reference sequence). Between the trimmed V and J ends, which lost 5 bases and 4 bases, there was a span of 17 bases. This CDR3 comprises 15 residues. CDR3 in DNA: TGTGCCAGCAGCCCCAGGGTGGGGCCGAGCTATGGCTACACCTTC. This sequence encodes CASSPRVGPSYGYTF.

The chain uses TRBV7-8 and TRBJ2-3, with 12 bases matching TRBD2. The germline CDR1 and CDR2 sequences are SGHVS and FQNEAQ. J gave up 4 bases and V 0 bases, and 2 bases lay outside the gene matches. The CDR3 runs 16 residues. The CDR3 nucleotides are TGTGCCAGCAGCTTAGCCGCTAGCGGGGGGGCAGATACGCAGTATTTT. Protein sequence: CASSLAASGGADTQYF. Complete variable domain (other parts from reference TRBV7-8 and TRBJ2-3): GAGVSQSPRYKVAKRGQDVALRCDPISGHVSLFWYQQALGQGPEFLTYFQNEAQLDKSGLPSDRFFAERPEGSVSTLKIQRTQQEDSAVYLCASSLAASGGADTQYFGPGTRLTVL.

This clonotype was observed at least ten times. The chain couples TRBV19 to TRBJ2-3; D uncertain. This CDR3 has 14 amino acids. Trimming removed 2 bases from V and 4 bases from J, with 10 bases in between. Germline V gene data show CDR1 as LNHDA and CDR2 as SQIVND (reference sequence). CDR3 bases: TGTGCCAGTAGTATAATAACAGATGCAGATACGCAGTATTTT. Translation gives CASSIITDADTQYF.

This clonotype was recorded many times. V gene TRBV12-3 or TRBV12-4 combines with J gene TRBJ1-5, with D tentatively TRBD1 (5 bases). V lost 3 bases, J lost 1 base, and 7 bases lay in between. This CDR3 has 14 amino acids. The CDR3 DNA is TGTGCCAGCAGTTTTGCAGGGAGCAATCAGCCCCAGCATTTT. It codes for CASSFAGSNQPQHF.

V and J are TRBV7-9 and TRBJ2-1, with D possibly being TRBD2 (5 bases). Germline values: CDR1 SEHNR, CDR2 FQNEAQ (reference sequence). The V gene lost 5 bases and the J gene lost 2 bases, with 25 bases spanning the gap. The CDR3 runs to 19 residues. CDR3 sequence reads: CASSPRTEVRRSPYNEQFF. For the CDR3, the DNA is TGTGCCAGCAGCCCGAGGACGGAGGTCCGCCGCTCCCCCTACAATGAGCAGTTCTTC. The full variable domain, rest sourced from reference TRBV7-9 and TRBJ2-1, is DTGVSQNPRHKITKRGQNVTFRCDPISEHNRLYWYRQTLGQGPEFLTYFQNEAQLEKSRLLSDRFSAERPKGSFSTLEIQRTEQGDSAMYLCASSPRTEVRRSPYNEQFFGPGTRLTVL.

This clonotype has just a few counts. The rearrangement joins TRBV7-9 to TRBJ1-6; D not resolved. The germline V gene has CDR1 SEHNR and CDR2 FQNEAQ (reference sequence). The CDR3 loop spans 13 amino acids. Between the trimmed V and J ends, which lost 3 bases and 9 bases, there was a span of 9 bases. CDR3 sequence (DNA): TGTGCCAGCAGCTTTGGAGGGAGTTCACCCCTCCACTTT. This translates into CASSFGGSSPLHF. Complete variable domain (other parts from reference TRBV7-9 and TRBJ1-6): DTGVSQNPRHKITKRGQNVTFRCDPISEHNRLYWYRQTLGQGPEFLTYFQNEAQLEKSRLLSDRFSAERPKGSFSTLEIQRTEQGDSAMYLCASSFGGSSPLHFGNGTRLTVT.

The chain combines TRBV7-2 with TRBJ2-7; the D is unclear. Trimming took off 5 bases at V and 3 bases at J, with 14 bases between the two ends. CDR1 is SGHTA, CDR2 FQGNSA, per germline. The CDR3 is 14 amino acids. The DNA for the CDR3 is TGTGCCAGCAGCCGCACCCCCTCGGGCTACGAGCAGTACTTC. Its translation is CASSRTPSGYEQYF.

This clonotype has a count of ten or more. The chain uses TRBV7-6 and TRBJ2-3; D is undetermined. The CDR3 has 16 residues. Trimming removed 1 base at V and 2 bases at J, with 13 bases between. CDR1 and CDR2 (germline): SGHVS, FNYEAQ. For the CDR3, the DNA is TGTGCCAGCAGCTTAGTGGCGGCCCCATCCACAGATACGCAGTATTTT. Residues: CASSLVAAPSTDTQYF. Complete variable domain (other parts from reference TRBV7-6 and TRBJ2-3): GAGVSQSPRYKVTKRGQDVALRCDPISGHVSLYWYRQALGQGPEFLTYFNYEAQQDKSGLPNDRFSAERPEGSISTLTIQRTEQRDSAMYRCASSLVAAPSTDTQYFGPGTRLTVL.

The chain joins TRBV20-1 to TRBJ2-1, with 8 bases fitting TRBD2. CDR3 length: 18 amino acids. The germline gives CDR1 DFQATT, CDR2 SNEGSKA (reference sequence). The V gene end was trimmed by 1 base and the J gene end by 2 bases; junction bases not matched to a gene: 13. CDR3 sequence reads: CSARVRGRGASPYNEQFF. The CDR3 bases are TGCAGTGCTAGAGTACGGGGGCGGGGGGCCTCTCCCTACAATGAGCAGTTCTTC.

This clonotype has just one count. The gene calls are TRBV2 and TRBJ1-1, with a tentative D call TRBD1 (6 bases). CDR3 length equals 16 residues. Germline V lookup: CDR1 SNHLY, CDR2 FYNNEI. The CDR3 DNA reads TGTGCGGAAGGTCCAAGACAGGAGGGTTGGGGCACTGAAGCTTTCTTT. Translated, it gives CAEGPRQEGWGTEAFF.

The chain has TRBV7-3 and TRBJ1-2, with D unresolved. Germline values: CDR1 SGHTA, CDR2 FQGTGA. V lost 4 bases to trimming and J lost 6 bases, with 15 bases between them. The CDR3 runs to 14 residues. CDR3 protein: CASSSWEAPHGYTF. In nucleotides, the CDR3 is TGTGCCAGCAGCTCCTGGGAAGCGCCCCATGGCTACACCTTC.

This clonotype has a handful of counts. This chain uses TRBV15 with TRBJ2-2; no definite D call. This CDR3 is built from 13 residues. The germline V gene has CDR1 LNHNV and CDR2 YYDKDF (reference sequence). The germline V and J ends were trimmed by 8 bases and 4 bases, with 11 bases remaining between them. The CDR3 bases are TGTGCCACCCAACACCCGGGCACCGGGGAGCTGTTTTTT. This sequence encodes CATQHPGTGELFF. Variable domain in full (rest from reference TRBV15 and TRBJ2-2): DAMVIQNPRYQVTQFGKPVTLSCSQTLNHNVMYWYQQKSSQAPKLLFHYYDKDFNNEADTPDNFQSRRPNTSFCFLDIRSPGLGDTAMYLCATQHPGTGELFFGEGSRLTVL.

This chain uses TRBV6-1 with TRBJ1-1, with 12 nucleotides matching TRBD1. This CDR3 region has 15 residues. The germline V gene has CDR1 MNHNS and CDR2 SASEGT. Trimming cost V 4 bases and J 4 bases; bases outside gene matches: 4. The CDR3 DNA sequence: TGTGCCAGCAGTGCTTTGGGACAGGGGGCCACTGAAGCTTTCTTT. Protein sequence: CASSALGQGATEAFF.

The chain employs TRBV11-2 and TRBJ2-2, with 11 bases that match TRBD2. The V segment lost 5 bases and the J segment 5 bases; nucleotides outside the gene matches: 7. Germline CDR1 SGHAT, CDR2 FQNNGV. CDR3 length: 16 residues. The CDR3 here is CASSPLAGGPTGELFF. CDR3 in DNA: TGTGCCAGCAGCCCTCTAGCGGGAGGACCTACCGGGGAGCTGTTTTTT.

This chain links TRBV12-3 or TRBV12-4 with TRBJ2-5; the D gene is possibly TRBD1 (6 bases). Trimming pared 1 base from V and 3 bases from J, leaving 12 bases between. The CDR3 extends over 15 amino acids. In nucleotides, the CDR3 is TGTGCCAGCAGTTTAGGATTGCCAGGGGAAGAGACCCAGTACTTC. Protein: CASSLGLPGEETQYF.